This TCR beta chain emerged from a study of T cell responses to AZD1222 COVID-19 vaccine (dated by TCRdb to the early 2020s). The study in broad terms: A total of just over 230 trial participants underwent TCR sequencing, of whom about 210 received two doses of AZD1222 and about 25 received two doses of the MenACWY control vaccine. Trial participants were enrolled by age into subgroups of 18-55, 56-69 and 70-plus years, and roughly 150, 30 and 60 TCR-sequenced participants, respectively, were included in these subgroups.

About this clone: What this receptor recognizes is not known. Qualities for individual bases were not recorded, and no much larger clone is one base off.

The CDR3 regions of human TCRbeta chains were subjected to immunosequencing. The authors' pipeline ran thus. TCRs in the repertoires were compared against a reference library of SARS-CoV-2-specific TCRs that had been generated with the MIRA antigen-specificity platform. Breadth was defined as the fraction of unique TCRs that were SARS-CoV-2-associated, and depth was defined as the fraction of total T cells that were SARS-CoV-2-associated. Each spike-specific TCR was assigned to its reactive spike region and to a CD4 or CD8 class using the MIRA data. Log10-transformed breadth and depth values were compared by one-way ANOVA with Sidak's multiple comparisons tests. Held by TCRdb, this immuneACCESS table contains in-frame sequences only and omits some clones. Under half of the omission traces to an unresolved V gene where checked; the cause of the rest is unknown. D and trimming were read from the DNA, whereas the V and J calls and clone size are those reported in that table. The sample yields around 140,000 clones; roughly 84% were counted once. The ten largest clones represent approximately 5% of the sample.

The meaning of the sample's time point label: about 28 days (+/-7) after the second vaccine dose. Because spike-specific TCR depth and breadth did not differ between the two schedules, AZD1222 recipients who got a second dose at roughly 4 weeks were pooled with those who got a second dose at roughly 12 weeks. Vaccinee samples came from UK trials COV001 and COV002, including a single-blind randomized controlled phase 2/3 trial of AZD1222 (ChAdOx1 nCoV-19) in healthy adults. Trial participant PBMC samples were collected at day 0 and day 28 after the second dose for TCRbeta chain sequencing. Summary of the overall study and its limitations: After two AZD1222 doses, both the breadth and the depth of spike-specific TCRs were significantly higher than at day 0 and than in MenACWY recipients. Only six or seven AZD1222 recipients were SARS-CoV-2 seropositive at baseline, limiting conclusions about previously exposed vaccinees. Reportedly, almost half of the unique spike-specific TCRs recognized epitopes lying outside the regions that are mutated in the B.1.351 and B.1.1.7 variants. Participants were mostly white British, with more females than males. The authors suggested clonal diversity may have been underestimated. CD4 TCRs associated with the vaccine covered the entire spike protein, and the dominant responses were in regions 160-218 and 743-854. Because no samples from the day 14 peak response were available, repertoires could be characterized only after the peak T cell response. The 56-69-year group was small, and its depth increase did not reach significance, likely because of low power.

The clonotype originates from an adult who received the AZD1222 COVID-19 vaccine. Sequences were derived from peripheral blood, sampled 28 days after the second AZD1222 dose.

This receptor has the CDR3 CASSDRTDQETQYF. The DNA sequence is given as TGTGCCAGCAGTGATCGGACGGACCAAGAGACCCAGTACTTC. This chain is built from TRBV2 and TRBJ2-5; the D gene cannot be named for sure. CDR1 SNHLY and CDR2 FYNNEI are derived from the germline V gene. The germline ends are 8 bases apart after V is trimmed by 3 bases and J by 0 bases. The CDR3 starts with the cysteine, ends with the phenylalanine, and has 14 residues. Just CDR3 DNA is preserved here, 42 bases in frame from base 1.